These 24 T cell receptor beta chains share one sample of origin, sequenced in a study of blood T cell repertoires in COVID-19. Assay used: immunoSEQ multiplex PCR; TCRdb lists only in-frame clones, some missing. The table has some 150,000 clones, around four fifths seen once. Sequencing was done on a sample of PBMCs or T cells enriched from blood (not recorded which). These receptors all come from a woman aged 50 to 60 who had recovered from COVID-19.

This rearrangement joins TRBV6-5 to TRBJ1-2, with a possible D match to TRBD1 (6 bases). Germline CDR1 and CDR2: MNHEY and SVGAGI. V shed 0 bases and J shed 0 bases, with 11 bases lying between them. The CDR3 covers 16 residues. The CDR3 here is CASSYSGTTTNYGYTF. The CDR3, as DNA: TGTGCCAGCAGTTACTCCGGGACAACAACTAACTATGGCTACACCTTC.

There are a few counts of this clone. V gene TRBV9 combines with J gene TRBJ1-2, with D perhaps matching TRBD1 (6 bases). Germline CDR1 is SGDLS and CDR2 is YYNGEE. This CDR3 comprises 15 residues. V shed 5 bases and J shed 4 bases, with 18 bases lying between them. CDR3 in DNA: TGTGCCAGCAGTGATTTGCGGGGGGGGGCCTATGGCTACACCTTC. Protein sequence: CASSDLRGGAYGYTF. Based on the CDR3 plus reference TRBV9 and TRBJ1-2, the full variable domain is DSGVTQTPKHLITATGQRVTLRCSPRSGDLSVYWYQQSLDQGLQFLIQYYNGEERAKGNILERFSAQQFPDLHSELNLSSLELGDSALYFCASSDLRGGAYGYTFGSGTRLTVV.

CDR3 nucleotide sequence: TGCGCCAGCAGCCTTTCCTCAGACCTCAGGGGGCGAGAGACCCAGTACTTC. This encodes CASSLSSDLRGRETQYF. The chain joins TRBV5-1 to TRBJ2-5; 8 nucleotides agree with TRBD1. The CDR3 is 17 residues long. J gave up 4 bases and V 4 bases, and 15 bases lay outside the gene matches. Germline V gene lookup returns CDR1 SGHRS and CDR2 YFSETQ. The full variable domain, rest sourced from reference TRBV5-1 and TRBJ2-5, is KAGVTQTPRYLIKTRGQQVTLSCSPISGHRSVSWYQQTPGQGLQFLFEYFSETQRNKGNFPGRFSGRQFSNSRSEMNVSTLELGDSALYLCASSLSSDLRGRETQYFGPGTRLLVL.

This rearrangement joins TRBV20-1 to TRBJ1-2; possible D gene TRBD1, 5 bases. The V gene's germline CDR1 is DFQATT and CDR2 SNEGSKA (reference sequence). The CDR3 spans 16 residues. V lost 3 bases and J 8 bases, leaving 25 bases between the germline ends. In DNA form, the CDR3 reads TGCAGTGCTAGTCGCGGTGGTAGGGGCGAGTGGGGCGGCTACACCTTC. As protein: CSASRGGRGEWGGYTF.

The chain uses TRBV24-1 and TRBJ2-5; D is perhaps TRBD1 (6 bases). Deletions cut 0 bases from V and 8 bases from J, with 15 bases between. The CDR3 consists of 15 residues. Per the germline V gene, CDR1 is KGHDR and CDR2 is SFDVKD. For the CDR3, the DNA is TGTGCCACCAGTGATTTGCGAGGACAGCCCCGTACCCAGTACTTC. Residues: CATSDLRGQPRTQYF.

The CDR3 DNA reads TGTGCCAGCAGTGCTTCAGGGGTCTTAATAAATGAGCAGTTCTTC. This sequence encodes CASSASGVLINEQFF. The chain links TRBV27 to TRBJ2-1; D possibly corresponds to TRBD1 (6 bases). CDR1 and CDR2 from the germline V gene are MNHEY and SMNVEV (reference sequence). The CDR3 contains 15 residues. The V end lost 5 bases, the J end lost 7 bases, and 18 bases lay between the germline ends.

This chain links TRBV18 with TRBJ1-2; D may be TRBD1 (5 bases). Germline CDR1 and CDR2: KGHSH and LQKENI. This CDR3 comprises 13 residues. Trimming took 5 bases from V and 1 from J, leaving 8 bases between them. For the CDR3, the DNA is TGTGCCAGCTCAACCGGGGGTAACTATGGCTACACCTTC. Encoded protein: CASSTGGNYGYTF.

The chain joins TRBV5-6 to TRBJ2-7; D is unresolved. V gave up 1 base and J gave up 7 bases, with 9 bases separating them. The CDR3 is 12 residues long. Germline V gene data show CDR1 as SGHDT and CDR2 as YYEEEE. The CDR3 DNA reads as TGTGCCAGCAGCTTGCCCGCCGGGGAGCAGTACGTC. Translation gives CASSLPAGEQYV.

This chain links TRBV6-1 with TRBJ1-5, with unresolved D. Trimming took off 1 base at V and 7 bases at J, with 5 bases between the two ends. This CDR3 is 12 amino acids long. Germline V gene sequence: CDR1 MNHNS, CDR2 SASEGT. CDR3 coding DNA: TGTGCCAGCAGTGAAGGGGCACAGCCCCAGCATTTT. It specifies CASSEGAQPQHF.

The chain is built from TRBV11-2 and TRBJ2-7; D is unresolved. Trimming cost V 6 bases and J 5 bases, with 14 bases left between them. Germline assignment: CDR1 SGHAT and CDR2 FQNNGV. The CDR3 sequence is 13 residues long. The CDR3 region is CASRLSSSHEQYV. The CDR3 nucleotides are TGTGCCAGCAGATTATCGTCGAGCCACGAGCAGTACGTC.

The chain carries TRBV11-3 and TRBJ2-2; the D gene is possibly TRBD2 (5 bases). Germline assignment: CDR1 SGHNT and CDR2 YENEEA. This CDR3 region has 14 residues. V was clipped by 5 bases and J by 5 bases, with 12 bases between them. Written as DNA, the CDR3 is TGTGCCAGCAGCCCGCGGGTAGGGACCGGGGAGCTGTTTTTT. Its translation is CASSPRVGTGELFF.

This chain connects TRBV30 to TRBJ2-3; D remains unclear. With 5 bases removed from V and 0 bases from J, the gap between germline ends came to 6 bases. The CDR3 extends over 12 amino acids. Germline CDR1 GTSNPN, CDR2 SVGIG (reference sequence). DNA of the CDR3: TGTGCCTGGGACACCAGCACAGATACGCAGTATTTT. This gives the protein CAWDTSTDTQYF.

The genes are TRBV30 and TRBJ1-1, with 11 bases aligning to TRBD1. Trimming cost V 5 bases and J 6 bases; bases outside gene matches: 8. The CDR3 length is 14 residues. The germline CDR1 and CDR2 sequences are GTSNPN and SVGIG (reference sequence). In DNA form, the CDR3 reads TGTGCCTGGGAGGGGGACAGGGGGAAGTCTGAAGCTTTCTTT. Protein sequence: CAWEGDRGKSEAFF. Looking up the rest from reference TRBV30 and TRBJ1-1 gives the full variable domain: SQTIHQWPATLVQPVGSPLSLECTVEGTSNPNLYWYRQAAGRGLQLLFYSVGIGQISSEVPQNLSASRPQDRQFILSSKKLLLSDSGFYLCAWEGDRGKSEAFFGQGTRLTVV.

The rearrangement joins TRBV3-1 (or the pseudogene TRBV3-2) to TRBJ1-5; D call uncertain. V dropped 2 bases and J dropped 6 bases, with 11 bases sitting between them. Per the germline V gene, CDR1 is LGHDT and CDR2 is YNNKEL (reference sequence). The CDR3 runs 14 residues. DNA for the CDR3: TGTGCCAGCAGCCAAACGAGACACACTCAGCCCCAGCATTTT. Translating gives CASSQTRHTQPQHF.

This chain uses TRBV3-1 (or the pseudogene TRBV3-2) with TRBJ1-1; the match to TRBD1 covers 7 bases. The trim removed 1 base at V and 11 bases at J, leaving 7 bases unmatched. CDR3 size: 13 residues. The V gene's germline CDR1 is LGHDT and CDR2 YNNKEL (reference sequence). The DNA for the CDR3 is TGTGCCAGCAGCCAAGCCGACAGGGAACGCGCTTTCTTT. This encodes CASSQADRERAFF.

This clone was seen a single time. This chain links TRBV13 with TRBJ2-5; 10 bases are a match to TRBD2. Germline assignment: CDR1 PRHDT and CDR2 FYEKMQ (reference sequence). J lost 3 bases, V lost 5 bases, and 9 bases had no gene match. This CDR3 has 16 amino acids. CDR3 DNA: TGTGCCAGCAGCGCGTACGGACTAGCGGAAGAAGAGACCCAGTACTTC. Encoded protein: CASSAYGLAEEETQYF.

The chain links TRBV9 to TRBJ1-3, with a weak D call TRBD1 (5 bases). CDR3 length: 14 amino acids. Trimming shortened V by 4 bases and J by 2 bases, and 10 bases separated the two germline ends. The germline V gene has CDR1 SGDLS and CDR2 YYNGEE. The CDR3 sequence is CASSLLGAGNTIYF. For the CDR3, the DNA is TGTGCCAGCAGCCTCTTAGGGGCTGGAAACACCATATATTTT. Full variable domain (outside the CDR3, taken from reference TRBV9 and TRBJ1-3): DSGVTQTPKHLITATGQRVTLRCSPRSGDLSVYWYQQSLDQGLQFLIQYYNGEERAKGNILERFSAQQFPDLHSELNLSSLELGDSALYFCASSLLGAGNTIYFGEGSWLTVV.

This clone was recorded once. The rearrangement uses TRBV7-2 and TRBJ2-1; TRBD2 matches at 8 bases. The CDR3 extends over 15 amino acids. V trimming: 5 bases; J trimming: 10 bases; junction bases outside the gene matches: 13. CDR1 is SGHTA and CDR2 is FQGNSA in the germline V gene. CDR3: CASSGRLSVAGEQFF. The DNA for the CDR3 is TGTGCCAGCAGCGGGCGATTGTCGGTAGCGGGGGAGCAGTTCTTC.

This chain uses TRBV2 with TRBJ1-6, with D perhaps matching TRBD1 (5 bases). Germline CDR1 and CDR2: SNHLY and FYNNEI. CDR3 length: 14 residues. V dropped 4 bases and J dropped 5 bases, with 9 bases sitting between them. The CDR3, as DNA: TGTGCCAGCAGTGTGGGCAGGGATAATTCACCCCTCCACTTT. Encoded protein: CASSVGRDNSPLHF.

The rearrangement uses TRBV3-1 (or the pseudogene TRBV3-2) and TRBJ2-1; 8 bases agree with TRBD1. J gave up 0 bases and V 4 bases, and 2 bases lay outside the gene matches. Germline assignment: CDR1 LGHDT and CDR2 YNNKEL (reference sequence). The CDR3 has 15 residues. DNA of the CDR3: TGTGCCAGCAGCCTAGGACAGGGCTCCTACAATGAGCAGTTCTTC. This encodes CASSLGQGSYNEQFF.

The table lists this clone with a count of one. The chain is built from TRBV12-3 or TRBV12-4 and TRBJ1-5; tentatively, D is TRBD1 (6 bases). The CDR3 runs to 13 residues. V lost 3 bases and J lost 4, with 7 bases in between. CDR3 loop: CASSFGQNQPQHF. As DNA, the CDR3 is TGTGCCAGCAGTTTCGGACAGAATCAGCCCCAGCATTTT.

The genes are TRBV6-4 and TRBJ1-6; no clear D gene. V was shortened by 3 bases and J by 6 bases, with 6 bases between the two germline ends. This CDR3 contains 13 residues. Germline V gene lookup returns CDR1 MRHNA and CDR2 SNTAGT. The CDR3 region has the DNA TGTGCCAGCAGTGAAGAGAGTAATTCACCCCTCCACTTT. Amino acids: CASSEESNSPLHF.

This clone was detected once. This chain uses TRBV9 with TRBJ1-2, with TRBD1 as a possible D gene (6 bases). The CDR3 length is 16 residues. V lost 3 bases and J lost 1, with 16 bases in between. Germline V gene lookup returns CDR1 SGDLS and CDR2 YYNGEE. CDR3 sequence reads: CASSAKGGADNYGYTF. Here the CDR3 DNA reads TGTGCCAGCAGCGCAAAAGGGGGGGCCGATAACTATGGCTACACCTTC.

This chain joins TRBV7-2 and TRBJ1-6; 7 positions agree with TRBD1. The CDR3 runs 15 residues. V shed 1 base, J shed 7 bases, and the junction held 4 bases outside the gene matches. From germline, CDR1 is SGHTA and CDR2 FQGNSA. The DNA of the CDR3 is TGTGCCAGCAGCTTAGTGACAGGGCCGAATTCACCCCTCCACTTT. It is translated as CASSLVTGPNSPLHF.